A single sample gave rise to the 10 T cell receptor beta chains below, sequenced in a study of T cells after yellow fever vaccination. TCRdb independently ran MiXCR on the 5' RACE reads; one entry per CDR3 protein. The sample yields roughly 65,000 distinct CDR3 sequences, 5% to 6.5% seen once. The sequencing used CD4+ T cells sorted from PBMCs, collected approximately 16 days after the first yellow fever vaccination. Every receptor here comes from a man in his late teens or twenties who received the YFV17D yellow fever vaccine.

This clonotype was counted ten times or more. V gene TRBV24-1 combines with J gene TRBJ2-3; TRBD2 is a possible D gene (6 bases). V dropped 3 bases and J dropped 4 bases, with 13 bases sitting between them. The germline gives CDR1 KGHDR, CDR2 SFDVKD. This CDR3 spans 15 amino acids. The CDR3 loop reads CATSDPGRGSDTQYF. CDR3 coding DNA: TGTGCCACCAGTGATCCTGGCCGGGGGTCAGATACGCAGTATTTT.

This clonotype was seen at least ten times. The chain uses TRBV7-2 and TRBJ2-5; 10 bases align to TRBD1. CDR1 is SGHTA, CDR2 FQGNSA, per germline. The CDR3 totals 13 residues. V lost 5 bases and J lost 5; bases outside the gene matches: 2. As DNA, the CDR3 is TGTGCCAGCAGCCAGGGACAGGGGGAGACCCAGTACTTC. It encodes CASSQGQGETQYF.

This clonotype occurred many times. The genes are TRBV14 and TRBJ2-3, with 10 nucleotides matching TRBD1. Trimming removed 6 bases from V and 6 bases from J; junction bases left unmatched: 12. CDR3 size: 16 residues. Germline V CDR1 and CDR2: SGHDN, FVKESK. The CDR3 protein is CASRPDRQGAMDTQYF. CDR3 sequence (DNA): TGTGCCAGCAGGCCCGACCGACAGGGGGCAATGGATACGCAGTATTTT.

This clonotype was seen repeatedly, ten times or more. V is TRBV7-2 and J is TRBJ1-4; D ambiguous. V was trimmed by 3 bases and J by 2 bases, leaving 16 bases between them. CDR1 SGHTA and CDR2 FQGNSA come from the germline V gene. CDR3 length: 17 amino acids. CDR3 amino acids: CASSLRSGLSTNEKLFF. The CDR3, as DNA: TGTGCCAGCAGCTTGCGGTCTGGGCTATCGACTAATGAAAAACTGTTTTTT.

This clonotype was seen many times. The chain employs TRBV7-2 and TRBJ2-5; D remains unclear. The germline V gene encodes CDR1 SGHTA and CDR2 FQGNSA. The V end lost 1 base, the J end lost 4 bases, and 7 bases lay between the germline ends. CDR3 length: 13 amino acids. As DNA, the CDR3 is TGTGCCAGCAGCTTAGTATCGGGAGAGACCCAGTACTTC. This codes for CASSLVSGETQYF.

This clonotype was seen at least ten times. The chain couples TRBV11-3 to TRBJ2-3, with a weak D call TRBD1 (6 bases). Looked up from germline, CDR1 is SGHNT and CDR2 is YENEEA. This CDR3 contains 15 residues. Trimming removed 5 bases at V and 6 bases at J, with 18 bases between. The chain's CDR3 is CASSHGQYDVDTQYF. For the CDR3, the DNA is TGTGCCAGCAGCCACGGACAGTATGATGTGGATACGCAGTATTTT.

There are many counts of this clonotype. J is TRBJ1-5 and V is TRBV12-3 or TRBV12-4, with D perhaps TRBD1 (6 bases). Trimming cost V 2 bases and J 6 bases, with 14 bases left between them. The CDR3 has 15 residues. The CDR3 sequence: CASSLRGVQVQPQHF. DNA for the CDR3: TGTGCCAGCAGTTTAAGGGGGGTTCAAGTTCAGCCCCAGCATTTT.

This clonotype was seen ten or more times. CDR3 amino acids: CATSRGQLNTGELFF. In DNA form, the CDR3 reads TGTGCCACCAGCAGAGGACAGTTGAACACCGGGGAGCTGTTTTTT. The gene calls are TRBV15 and TRBJ2-2, with D perhaps TRBD1 (5 bases). The CDR3 has 15 amino acids. Trimming pared 1 base from V and 1 base from J, leaving 7 bases between. Germline CDR1 reads LNHNV; CDR2 reads YYDKDF (reference sequence).

Turning to this clonotype: This may arise from a read error, as a much more abundant clone is one base away. The rearrangement uses TRBV5-1 and TRBJ2-2, with a weak D call TRBD1 (5 bases). The CDR3 is 17 amino acids. The germline V gene encodes CDR1 SGHRS and CDR2 YFSETQ. The CDR3, as DNA: TGCGCCATCAGCTTGGACGTCGTTAAATACAGGACCGGGGAGCTGTTTTTT. This codes for CAISLDVVKYRTGELFF.

This clonotype was detected ten times or more. The chain carries TRBV7-2 and TRBJ2-3; 7 positions agree with TRBD2. The CDR3 is 16 residues long. The V segment lost 5 bases and the J segment 5 bases; nucleotides outside the gene matches: 13. CDR1 is SGHTA, CDR2 FQGNSA, per germline. The CDR3 DNA follows: TGTGCCAGCAGCCTAAGCCGGACTAGACAAGAAGATACGCAGTATTTT. Its protein product is CASSLSRTRQEDTQYF.